Following are 3 T cell receptor beta chains from one sample sequenced in a study of regulatory T cells in long-lasting Graves disease. This sample's time point: persistent/refractory GD, antithyroid drugs over 5 years with positive TRAb. RNA extracted from PBMCs served as the sequencing template. In building TCR beta libraries, iRepertoire HTBI primers were used together with Arm-PCR of CDR3 regions. MiXCR, run by TCRdb on the multiplex PCR reads, gives a single entry per CDR3 protein. The sample shows hundreds of thousands of distinct CDR3 sequences, approximately 31% of them seen only once. Here the sequenced sample was peripheral blood mononuclear cells (PBMCs), taken when the disease was refractory, from a patient treated with antithyroid drugs. The receptors come from a female donor with Graves disease.

At least ten counts were recorded for this clonotype. J is TRBJ1-1 and V is TRBV2; D is perhaps TRBD1 (5 bases). The CDR3 runs to 14 residues. V was clipped by 8 bases and J by 1 base, with 14 bases between them. Germline V CDR1 and CDR2: SNHLY, FYNNEI. CDR3 DNA sequence: TGTGCCAGCCCCGCCGGGGGACGGAACACTGAAGCTTTCTTT. Translated, it gives CASPAGGRNTEAFF. The entire variable domain, with the rest obtained from reference TRBV2 and TRBJ1-1, is as follows: EPEVTQTPSHQVTQMGQEVILRCVPISNHLYFYWYRQILGQKVEFLVSFYNNEISEKSEIFDDQFSVERPDGSNFTLKIRSTKLEDSAMYFCASPAGGRNTEAFFGQGTRLTVV.

This chain connects TRBV9 to TRBJ2-4; 8 positions match TRBD2. The CDR3 is 20 residues long. J lost 0 bases, V lost 0 bases, and 14 bases had no gene match. Germline values: CDR1 SGDLS, CDR2 YYNGEE. CDR3 sequence (DNA): TGTGCCAGCAGCGTAGAGTCTAGCGGGCGGAAGGGACTAGCCAAAAACATTCAGTACTTC. Protein: CASSVESSGRKGLAKNIQYF.

The table lists this clonotype with a few counts. The chain is built from TRBV12-3 or TRBV12-4 and TRBJ2-5; D gene uncertain. With 3 bases removed from V and 4 bases from J, the gap between germline ends came to 12 bases. The CDR3 has 14 amino acids. This CDR3 reads CASSFVGLAETQYF. In DNA, the CDR3 is TGTGCCAGCAGTTTTGTTGGGTTGGCAGAGACCCAGTACTTC.